Given below is one T cell receptor beta chain in context. The data derive from a study of blood T cell repertoires in COVID-19. Study as a whole: PBMCs, B-cell-depleted T cells, or T cells provided the cDNA or gDNA that made up the material.

This CDR3 is 16 amino acids long. V lost 4 bases, J lost 3 bases, and 7 bases stayed unmatched. Germline values: CDR1 KGHSH, CDR2 LQKENI. Individuals in the exposed group had encountered a COVID-19 case within 2 weeks preceding study entry. Profiled with immunoSEQ multiplex PCR; TCRdb holds only in-frame clones, not every one. Of about 370,000 clones detected, approximately 90% appear once; the ten largest clones hold about 0.83%. The genes are TRBV18 and TRBJ1-3, with 9 bases fitting TRBD1. The sequenced sample consisted of PBMCs or T cells enriched from blood (not recorded which). This TCR was recovered from a woman between 40 and 50 years old who had been exposed to COVID-19. CDR3 residues: CASSRTGTGLGNTIYF. DNA for the CDR3: TGTGCCAGCTCACGGACCGGGACAGGGCTTGGAAACACCATATATTTT.